This entry concerns a single T cell receptor (beta chain). Its cognate antigen is unknown. V shed 6 bases and J shed 12 bases, with 24 bases lying between them. Germline values: CDR1 MDHEN, CDR2 SYDVKM. The CDR3 runs to 14 residues. The sort gate was single viable CD3+CD4+CD8-CD45RO+ cells for memory CD4+ T cells. Assay used: immunoSEQ multiplex PCR; TCRdb lists only in-frame clones, some missing. The table shows roughly 50,000 clones, with roughly 84% occurring only once. These data originate in a study of memory CD4+ T cells and cytomegalovirus serostatus. Study findings and constraints: Suggested: most of the CMV-linked TCR signature lies in CD4+ memory cells.

The TCR originated in an adult in good health and CMV-seronegative. Some clones in this sample may be carry-over from other donors' samples. Sequenced: memory CD4+ T cells from blood. V and J are TRBV28 and TRBJ2-7, with D possibly being TRBD2 (5 bases). The CDR3 DNA reads as TGTGCCAGCAGCCCCCCGGCGGGTACGGGCCTCCCGTACTTC. Protein product: CASSPPAGTGLPYF.